In its sample, the clone carrying this T cell receptor beta chain was seen once. Its antigen remains unknown. The sample belongs to a study of shared clonotypes between healthy human individuals. Over several immunoSEQ plates, each subset's genomic DNA was distributed in even portions. Clones were sequenced by immunoSEQ multiplex PCR, and TCRdb holds only the in-frame ones, with some missing. The table shows roughly 2.1 million clones, with roughly 91% occurring only once. The naive CD8 subset, CD45RO-negative cells positively selected for CCR7, excluded terminally differentiated effector memory CD45RA+ cells. Findings and limits, study-wide: With few donors, the genetic and exposure-history diversity represented was limited. Generally, naive subsets (rather than memory subsets) showed larger estimated richness. Generation probability values for non-shared clonotypes were lower than those for clonotypes shared by all four donors.

The CDR3 has 14 amino acids. CDR1 and CDR2 (germline): LGHNA, YSLEER. V dropped 4 bases and J dropped 4; count of bases not matched to a gene: 3. This receptor was taken from a young man in good health. Some clones in this sample may be carry-over from other donors' samples. Source material: naive CD8+ T cells from PBMCs. The chain employs TRBV4-3 and TRBJ2-7; 11 bases are a match to TRBD1. The CDR3 region has the DNA TGCGCCAGCAGCCGAGGGACAGGGGGGTACGAGCAGTACTTC. Its translation: CASSRGTGGYEQYF.